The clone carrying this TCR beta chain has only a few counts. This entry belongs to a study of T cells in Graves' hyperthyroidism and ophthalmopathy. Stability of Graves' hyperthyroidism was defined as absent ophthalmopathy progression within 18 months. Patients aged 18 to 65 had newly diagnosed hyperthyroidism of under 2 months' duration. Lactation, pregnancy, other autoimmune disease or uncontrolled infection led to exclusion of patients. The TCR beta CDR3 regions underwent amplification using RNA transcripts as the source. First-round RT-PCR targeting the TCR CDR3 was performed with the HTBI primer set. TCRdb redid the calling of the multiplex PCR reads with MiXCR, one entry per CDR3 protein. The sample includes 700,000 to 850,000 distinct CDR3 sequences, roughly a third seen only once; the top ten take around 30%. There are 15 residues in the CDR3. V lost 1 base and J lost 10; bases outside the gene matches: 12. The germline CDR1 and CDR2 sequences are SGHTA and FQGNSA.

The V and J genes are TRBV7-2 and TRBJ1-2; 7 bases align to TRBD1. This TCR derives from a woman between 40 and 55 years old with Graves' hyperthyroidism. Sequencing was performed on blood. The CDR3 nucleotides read TGTGCCAGCAGCTTAGTAGGGCAGGGGGGATCGCACTACACCTTC. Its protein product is CASSLVGQGGSHYTF.